This TCR beta chain was sequenced in a study of OX40 agonist ivuxolimab in advanced cancers. Trimming cost V 5 bases and J 6 bases; bases outside gene matches: 17. The CDR3 contains 17 residues. Per the germline V gene, CDR1 is SGHVT and CDR2 is SQSDAQ. Some clones are missing from TCRdb's copy, which holds only in-frame ones; the method was immunoSEQ multiplex PCR. Of roughly 60,000 clones in the sample, roughly 85% are singletons; the top ten hold roughly 0.88%. Remarks on this clone: Its target is not known.

Study outcomes and limitations: At 0.1 to 3.0 mg/kg, clonal expansion of CD4+ and CD8+ blood T cells had occurred by week 6.

The chain couples TRBV7-4 to TRBJ1-2; 8 bases agree with TRBD1. This clonotype was sampled from an adult with an advanced solid tumor such as melanoma, head and neck, liver or kidney cancer. Here the sequenced sample was CD4+ or CD8+ T cells sorted from blood, taken in a trial of the OX40 agonist ivuxolimab. The CDR3 DNA sequence: TGTGCCAGCAGCCCCCGAGTCCACCACCGGACAGGGAATGGCTACACCTTC. It is translated as CASSPRVHHRTGNGYTF.